These 26 T cell receptor beta chains were all obtained from the same sample, sequenced in a study of blood T cell repertoires in COVID-19 (dated by TCRdb to 2019 to 2021). The library was obtained by the immunoSEQ multiplex PCR assay. TCRdb took over this immuneACCESS table, retaining in-frame rearrangements with V and J assigned. Such tables are incomplete; in checked studies, under half of the missing clones stem from an unresolved V gene, and the remainder is unexplained. Across this sample there are roughly 170,000 clones, with roughly 79% seen only once. The ten largest clones represent around 24% of the sample. Sample: peripheral blood. These receptors all stem from a woman in her 70s with acute or convalescent COVID-19.

Here the CDR3 DNA reads TGTGCCAGCAGGGCCGGGACTAGCGGGAGGGCCAGTTTGGATACGCAGTATTTT. As protein: CASRAGTSGRASLDTQYF. The chain links TRBV27 to TRBJ2-3, with 16 bases identical to TRBD2. The V gene's germline CDR1 is MNHEY and CDR2 SMNVEV (reference sequence). The CDR3 totals 18 residues. The J segment lost 6 bases and the V segment lost 6 bases, leaving 12 bases of the junction unmatched.

The chain has TRBV6-5 and TRBJ1-5; D uncertain. The germline V gene encodes CDR1 MNHEY and CDR2 SVGAGI. The CDR3 loop spans 14 amino acids. V shed 6 bases and J shed 4 bases, with 13 bases lying between them. CDR3 nucleotide sequence: TGTGCCAGCAGCGAGTTCGGTATTAATCAGCCCCAGCATTTT. Protein sequence: CASSEFGINQPQHF.

This clone was picked up a small number of times. This rearrangement joins TRBV11-2 to TRBJ2-5, with 8 bases that match TRBD1. V was pared by 3 bases and J by 3 bases, with 3 bases of the junction left unmatched. The CDR3 has 14 residues. Germline CDR1 SGHAT, CDR2 FQNNGV. The CDR3 DNA follows: TGTGCCAGCAGCTTTTTGGACAGGGAAGAGACCCAGTACTTC. It codes for CASSFLDREETQYF.

DNA for the CDR3: TGCGCCAGCAGCAGTAACCCTTATACAGGGAGTAATGGCTACACCTTC. It yields the protein CASSSNPYTGSNGYTF. This rearrangement joins TRBV5-1 to TRBJ1-2, with D tentatively TRBD1 (6 bases). Trimming removed 4 bases at V and 6 bases at J, with 22 bases between. The CDR3 is 16 amino acids. Germline CDR1 and CDR2: SGHRS and YFSETQ.

The chain's CDR3 is CASSLEPGQTIYEQYF. CDR3 bases: TGCGCCAGCAGCTTAGAACCGGGACAGACGATCTACGAGCAGTACTTC. The chain links TRBV5-1 to TRBJ2-7, with 7 bases that match TRBD1. The CDR3 loop spans 16 amino acids. Trimming removed 2 bases from V and 3 bases from J; junction bases left unmatched: 11. CDR1 SGHRS and CDR2 YFSETQ come from the germline V gene. Complete variable domain (other parts from reference TRBV5-1 and TRBJ2-7): KAGVTQTPRYLIKTRGQQVTLSCSPISGHRSVSWYQQTPGQGLQFLFEYFSETQRNKGNFPGRFSGRQFSNSRSEMNVSTLELGDSALYLCASSLEPGQTIYEQYFGPGTRLTVT.

The table lists this clone with a few counts. The V gene is TRBV7-9, the J gene TRBJ2-2; TRBD2 agrees at 10 bases. CDR1 is SEHNR, CDR2 FQNEAQ, per germline (reference sequence). V trimming: 4 bases; J trimming: 6 bases; junction bases outside the gene matches: 11. There are 17 residues in the CDR3. The CDR3 DNA follows: TGTGCCAGCAGCTCCAGTCTAGCGGGAGTTGGCCCCGGGGAGCTGTTTTTT. As protein: CASSSSLAGVGPGELFF.

This chain uses TRBV30 with TRBJ2-5; 9 bases fit TRBD2. With 5 bases clipped from V and 5 bases from J, the junction kept 6 bases outside the gene matches. The CDR3 loop spans 13 amino acids. Germline V gives CDR1 GTSNPN, CDR2 SVGIG (reference sequence). The CDR3: CAWARRGGETQYF. Here the CDR3 DNA reads TGTGCCTGGGCGAGGCGGGGGGGGGAGACCCAGTACTTC. Looking up the rest from reference TRBV30 and TRBJ2-5 gives the full variable domain: SQTIHQWPATLVQPVGSPLSLECTVEGTSNPNLYWYRQAAGRGLQLLFYSVGIGQISSEVPQNLSASRPQDRQFILSSKKLLLSDSGFYLCAWARRGGETQYFGPGTRLLVL.

This clone appeared once. The chain joins TRBV20-1 to TRBJ1-2; D ambiguous. This CDR3 comprises 13 residues. Trimming took 3 bases from V and 3 from J, leaving 11 bases between them. Per germline, CDR1 DFQATT and CDR2 SNEGSKA (reference sequence). In DNA form, the CDR3 reads TGCAGTGCTAGTGCGGGTGTGGACTATGGCTACACCTTC. Translation: CSASAGVDYGYTF.

This chain uses TRBV5-1 with TRBJ1-1, with a weak D call TRBD1 (5 bases). The CDR3 runs 14 residues. CDR1 is SGHRS, CDR2 YFSETQ, per germline. V dropped 1 base and J dropped 8 bases, with 15 bases sitting between them. The CDR3, as DNA: TGCGCCAGCAGCTTGAGTGACAGCGCCTGGGAAGCTTTCTTT. This gives the protein CASSLSDSAWEAFF.

The chain carries TRBV27 and TRBJ2-7; 11 bases fit TRBD2. The ends lost 3 bases at V and 4 bases at J; junction bases unmatched: 5. This CDR3 is 15 amino acids long. The germline V gene encodes CDR1 MNHEY and CDR2 SMNVEV (reference sequence). For the CDR3, the DNA is TGTGCCAGCAGTTTGGCGGGACTAGCGGTTTACGAGCAGTACTTC. Protein sequence: CASSLAGLAVYEQYF.

The chain employs TRBV5-1 and TRBJ2-5; 15 bases align to TRBD2. In germline, CDR1 is SGHRS, CDR2 YFSETQ. With 1 base clipped from V and 2 bases from J, the junction kept 6 bases outside the gene matches. This CDR3 comprises 18 residues. The CDR3: CASSLLGLAGGIQETQYF. Here the CDR3 DNA reads TGCGCCAGCAGCTTGTTAGGACTAGCGGGAGGGATTCAAGAGACCCAGTACTTC.

The V and J genes are TRBV7-9 and TRBJ2-6, with 10 bases aligning to TRBD1. The CDR3 is 17 residues long. Per the germline V gene, CDR1 is SEHNR and CDR2 is FQNEAQ (reference sequence). Unmatched junction bases numbered 7, after V lost 5 bases and J lost 3 bases. The CDR3 nucleotides read TGTGCCAGCAGCCCGACAGGGGGCGCCGATGGGGCCAACGTCCTGACTTTC. It specifies CASSPTGGADGANVLTF.

The chain combines TRBV25-1 with TRBJ2-1; TRBD2 aligns across 12 bases. V lost 2 bases, J lost 8 bases, and 13 bases stayed unmatched. The CDR3 has 18 amino acids. Germline V gene lookup returns CDR1 MGHDK and CDR2 SYGVNS. CDR3 DNA sequence: TGTGCCAGCAGTGAACACGCCCGGGCTAGCGGGAGGGCCGATGAGCAGTTCTTC. The encoded protein is CASSEHARASGRADEQFF.

This clone was observed a few times. J is TRBJ2-1 and V is TRBV5-1; 9 bases match TRBD1. The length of the CDR3 is 15 residues. V shed 4 bases and J 7 bases; nucleotides not matched to a gene: 9. The germline V gene encodes CDR1 SGHRS and CDR2 YFSETQ. The CDR3 DNA reads TGCGCCAGCAGCACAGGACAGGGGACCGTGAATGAGCAGTTCTTC. Protein: CASSTGQGTVNEQFF.

This chain uses TRBV3-1 (or the pseudogene TRBV3-2) with TRBJ2-2, with D unclear. Germline CDR1 LGHDT, CDR2 YNNKEL (reference sequence). The CDR3 has 14 residues. With 6 bases removed from V and 5 bases from J, the gap between germline ends came to 13 bases. The CDR3 DNA sequence: TGTGCCAGCAGTCGCCAGGTTATGACCGGGGAGCTGTTTTTT. Translated, it gives CASSRQVMTGELFF.

The genes are TRBV18 and TRBJ2-1; TRBD2 might be the D (6 bases). There are 15 residues in the CDR3. CDR1 KGHSH and CDR2 LQKENI come from the germline V gene. V dropped 1 base and J dropped 3 bases, with 10 bases sitting between them. CDR3 sequence (DNA): TGTGCCAGCTCACCACTGGGGGGACTCTACAATGAGCAGTTCTTC. Amino acids: CASSPLGGLYNEQFF.

This chain uses TRBV12-3 or TRBV12-4 with TRBJ1-2, with TRBD1 matching over 8 bases. Unmatched junction bases numbered 4, after V lost 5 bases and J lost 5 bases. This CDR3 spans 13 amino acids. CDR3 loop: CASSRTGNYGYTF. The CDR3 DNA follows: TGTGCCAGCAGTCGGACAGGGAATTATGGCTACACCTTC.

V usage is TRBV5-4 and J usage is TRBJ2-1, with D possibly matching TRBD1 (6 bases). Germline assignment: CDR1 SGHNT and CDR2 YYREEE (reference sequence). The length of the CDR3 is 15 residues. V was shortened by 4 bases and J by 4 bases, with 15 bases between the two germline ends. The chain's CDR3 is CASSPAGASYNEQFF. CDR3 DNA sequence: TGTGCCAGCAGCCCCGCAGGGGCGTCGTACAATGAGCAGTTCTTC.

The rearrangement links TRBV5-4 to TRBJ2-1; 7 nucleotides align to TRBD1. Trimming cost V 7 bases and J 2 bases; bases outside gene matches: 6. Germline loops: CDR1 SGHNT, CDR2 YYREEE (reference sequence). CDR3 length equals 14 residues. The DNA of the CDR3 is TGTGCCAGCGGGGGACAGAGCACCTACAATGAGCAGTTCTTC. This gives the protein CASGGQSTYNEQFF.

The V call is TRBV5-8, the J call TRBJ2-7, with TRBD2 identical over 9 bases. V was clipped by 7 bases and J by 4 bases; unmatched bases: 9. CDR1 is SGHTS, CDR2 YDEGEE, per germline. The CDR3 is made up of 14 amino acids. CDR3 bases: TGTGCCAGCTCTCCCCGGACTAGCGTGTACGAGCAGTACTTC. Translating gives CASSPRTSVYEQYF.

The V gene is TRBV29-1, the J gene TRBJ2-7; TRBD1 might be the D (5 bases). V was pared by 4 bases and J by 7 bases, with 14 bases between. The CDR3 is 12 amino acids. Looked up from germline, CDR1 is SQVTM and CDR2 is ANQGSEA. CDR3 DNA sequence: TGCAGCGTTGCCCAGGGTAGTGGGGAGCAGTACTTC. Protein: CSVAQGSGEQYF.

CDR3 sequence (DNA): TGCGCCAGCAGGGGTCTAGCGGGAGGTGGCGAGCAGTACTTC. Its protein is CASRGLAGGGEQYF. The chain employs TRBV5-1 and TRBJ2-7; the match to TRBD2 covers 11 bases. With V trimmed by 5 bases and J by 6 bases, 7 bases remained unmatched. CDR3 size: 14 residues. CDR1 is SGHRS, CDR2 YFSETQ, per germline.

The CDR3 DNA reads TGTGCCTGGAGTCCCACGGGACTAGCGCTACAAGAGACCCAGTACTTC. Its protein product is CAWSPTGLALQETQYF. This chain links TRBV30 with TRBJ2-5; 10 bases are a match to TRBD2. This CDR3 comprises 16 residues. Germline V gene data show CDR1 as GTSNPN and CDR2 as SVGIG (reference sequence). Losses at the gene ends were 2 bases for V and 2 bases for J; bases not matched to a gene: 8. Full variable domain (rest looked up from reference TRBV30 and TRBJ2-5): SQTIHQWPATLVQPVGSPLSLECTVEGTSNPNLYWYRQAAGRGLQLLFYSVGIGQISSEVPQNLSASRPQDRQFILSSKKLLLSDSGFYLCAWSPTGLALQETQYFGPGTRLLVL.

The chain carries TRBV29-1 and TRBJ2-1, with TRBD2 matching 7 bases. This CDR3 comprises 13 residues. The trim removed 0 bases at V and 9 bases at J, leaving 5 bases unmatched. Germline CDR1 SQVTM, CDR2 ANQGSEA. DNA for the CDR3: TGCAGCGTTGAAGATTCAGCGGGGACTGAGCAGTTCTTC. Encoded protein: CSVEDSAGTEQFF.

The genes are TRBV10-3 and TRBJ2-5, with D maybe TRBD2 (6 bases). Trimming stripped 0 bases from V and 3 bases from J, with 14 bases between. Germline lookup yields CDR1 ENHRY and CDR2 SYGVKD. This CDR3 is 16 amino acids long. CDR3 residues: CAISESSRDSKETQYF. The CDR3, as DNA: TGTGCCATCAGTGAGTCTTCCCGGGACTCGAAAGAGACCCAGTACTTC.

This clone was picked up a small number of times. The rearrangement joins TRBV30 to TRBJ1-5; D gene uncertain. This CDR3 region has 12 residues. Per germline, CDR1 GTSNPN and CDR2 SVGIG (reference sequence). The V end was cut by 1 base, the J end by 3 bases, with 4 bases between. The CDR3: CAWSANNQPQHF. CDR3 nucleotides: TGTGCCTGGAGTGCAAACAATCAGCCCCAGCATTTT.